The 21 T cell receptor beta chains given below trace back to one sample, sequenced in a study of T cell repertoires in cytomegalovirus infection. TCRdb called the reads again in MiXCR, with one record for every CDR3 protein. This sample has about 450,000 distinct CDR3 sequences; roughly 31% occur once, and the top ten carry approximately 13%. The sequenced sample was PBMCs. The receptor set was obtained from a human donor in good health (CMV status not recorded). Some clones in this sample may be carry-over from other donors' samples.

The CDR3 here is CASSEARGATEAFF. The CDR3 region has the DNA TGTGCCAGCAGTGAAGCGCGGGGGGCCACTGAAGCTTTCTTT. The chain carries TRBV6-1 and TRBJ1-1; possible D gene TRBD1, 6 bases. V lost 0 bases, J lost 4 bases, and 9 bases lay in between. The CDR3 is 14 residues long. Germline loops: CDR1 MNHNS, CDR2 SASEGT.

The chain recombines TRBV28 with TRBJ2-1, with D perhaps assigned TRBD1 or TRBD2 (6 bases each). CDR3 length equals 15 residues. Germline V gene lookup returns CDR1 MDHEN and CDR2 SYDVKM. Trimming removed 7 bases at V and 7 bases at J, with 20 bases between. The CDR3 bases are TGTGCCAGCACCGAAAGGGGGGTCCGGGTTAATGAGCAGTTCTTC. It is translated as CASTERGVRVNEQFF.

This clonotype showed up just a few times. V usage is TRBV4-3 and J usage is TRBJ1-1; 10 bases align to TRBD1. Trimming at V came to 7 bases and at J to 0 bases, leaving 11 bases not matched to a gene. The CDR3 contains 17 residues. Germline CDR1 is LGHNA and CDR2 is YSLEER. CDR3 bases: TGCGCCAGCAAGACAACTCAGACAGGGGGCATGAACACTGAAGCTTTCTTT. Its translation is CASKTTQTGGMNTEAFF.

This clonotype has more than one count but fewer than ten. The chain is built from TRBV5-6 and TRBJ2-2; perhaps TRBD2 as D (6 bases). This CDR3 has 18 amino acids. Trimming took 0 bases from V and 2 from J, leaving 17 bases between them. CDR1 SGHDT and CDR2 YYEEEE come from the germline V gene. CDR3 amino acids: CASSLEAGGIFNTGELFF. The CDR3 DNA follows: TGTGCCAGCAGCTTGGAGGCAGGCGGGATATTTAACACCGGGGAGCTGTTTTTT.

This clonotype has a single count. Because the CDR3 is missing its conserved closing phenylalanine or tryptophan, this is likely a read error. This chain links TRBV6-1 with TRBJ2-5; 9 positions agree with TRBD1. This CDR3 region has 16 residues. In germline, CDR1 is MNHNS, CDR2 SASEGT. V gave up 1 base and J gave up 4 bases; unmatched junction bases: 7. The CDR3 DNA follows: TGTGCCAGCAGTGAAGTGTACAGGGGGCTTGGAGAGACCCAGTACTTA. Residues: CASSEVYRGLGETQYL.

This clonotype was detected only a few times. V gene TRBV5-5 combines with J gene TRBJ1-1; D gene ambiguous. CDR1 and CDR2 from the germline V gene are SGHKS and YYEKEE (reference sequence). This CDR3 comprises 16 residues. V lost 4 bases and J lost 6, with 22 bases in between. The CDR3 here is CASSPRRVGAGPEAFF. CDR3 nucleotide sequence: TGTGCCAGCAGCCCTCGGAGGGTAGGTGCTGGACCTGAAGCTTTCTTT.

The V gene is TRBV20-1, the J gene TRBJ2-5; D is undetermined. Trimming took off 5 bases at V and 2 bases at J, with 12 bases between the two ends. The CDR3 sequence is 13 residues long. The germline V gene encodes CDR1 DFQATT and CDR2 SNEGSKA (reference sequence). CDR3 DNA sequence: TGCAGTGCTTCATCGACCCGGCAAGAGACCCAGTACTTC. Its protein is CSASSTRQETQYF.

CDR3 sequence reads: CASSPTRQGLGNTEAFF. CDR3 DNA: TGCGCCAGCAGCCCAACCCGACAGGGTTTGGGCAACACTGAAGCTTTCTTT. The V call is TRBV5-1, the J call TRBJ1-1; 7 nucleotides match TRBD1. V trimming: 4 bases; J trimming: 2 bases; junction bases outside the gene matches: 14. The CDR3 covers 17 residues. The germline CDR1 and CDR2 sequences are SGHRS and YFSETQ.

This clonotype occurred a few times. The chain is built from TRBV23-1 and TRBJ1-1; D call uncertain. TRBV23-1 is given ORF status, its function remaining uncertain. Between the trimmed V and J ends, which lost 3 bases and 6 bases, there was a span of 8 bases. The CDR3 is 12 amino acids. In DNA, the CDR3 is TGCGCCAGCAGTCATGGTAAAGCTGAAGCTTTCTTT. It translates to CASSHGKAEAFF.

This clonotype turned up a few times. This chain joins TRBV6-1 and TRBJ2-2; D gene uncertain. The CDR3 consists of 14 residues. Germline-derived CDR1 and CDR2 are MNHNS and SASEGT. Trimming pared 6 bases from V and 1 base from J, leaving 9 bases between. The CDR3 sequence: CASRGPGNTGELFF. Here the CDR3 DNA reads TGTGCCAGCAGAGGTCCCGGGAACACCGGGGAGCTGTTTTTT.

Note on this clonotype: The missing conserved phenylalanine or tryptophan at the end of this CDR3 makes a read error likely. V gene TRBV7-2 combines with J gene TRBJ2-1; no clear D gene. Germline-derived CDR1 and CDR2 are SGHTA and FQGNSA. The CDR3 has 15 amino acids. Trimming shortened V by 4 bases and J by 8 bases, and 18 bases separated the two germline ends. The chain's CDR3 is CASSSTPASGDEQFT. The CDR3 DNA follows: TGTGCCAGCAGCTCGACCCCCGCCAGTGGGGATGAGCAGTTCACC.

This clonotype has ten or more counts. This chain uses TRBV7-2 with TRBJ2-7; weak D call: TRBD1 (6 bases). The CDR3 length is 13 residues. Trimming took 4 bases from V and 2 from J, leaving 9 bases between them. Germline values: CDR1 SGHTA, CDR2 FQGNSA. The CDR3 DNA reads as TGTGCCAGCAGCTCACGGACAGCCTACGAGCAGTACTTC. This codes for CASSSRTAYEQYF.

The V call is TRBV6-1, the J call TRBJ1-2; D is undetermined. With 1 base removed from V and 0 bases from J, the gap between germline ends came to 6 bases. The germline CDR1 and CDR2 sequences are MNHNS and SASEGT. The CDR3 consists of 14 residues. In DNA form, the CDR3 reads TGTGCCAGCAGTGAAGGGACCGCTAACTATGGCTACACCTTC. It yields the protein CASSEGTANYGYTF.

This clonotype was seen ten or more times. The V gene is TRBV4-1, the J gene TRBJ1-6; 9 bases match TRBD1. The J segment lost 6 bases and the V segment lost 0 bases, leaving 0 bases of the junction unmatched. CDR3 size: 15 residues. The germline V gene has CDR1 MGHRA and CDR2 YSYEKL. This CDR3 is CASSQEGQGNSPLHF. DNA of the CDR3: TGCGCCAGCAGCCAAGAGGGACAGGGTAATTCACCCCTCCACTTT.

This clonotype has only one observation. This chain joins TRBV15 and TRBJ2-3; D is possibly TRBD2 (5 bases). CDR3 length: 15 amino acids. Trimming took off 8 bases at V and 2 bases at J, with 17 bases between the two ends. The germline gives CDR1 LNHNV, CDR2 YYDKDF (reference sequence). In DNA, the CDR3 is TGTGCCACCCATGCTGACCTAGCTCACACAGATACGCAGTATTTT. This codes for CATHADLAHTDTQYF.

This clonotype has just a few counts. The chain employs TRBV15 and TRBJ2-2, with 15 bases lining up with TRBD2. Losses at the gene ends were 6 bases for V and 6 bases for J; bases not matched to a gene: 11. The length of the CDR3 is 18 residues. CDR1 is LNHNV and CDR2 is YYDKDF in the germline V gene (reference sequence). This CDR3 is CATSRRGLAGGPAGELFF. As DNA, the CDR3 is TGTGCCACCAGTCGGAGAGGACTAGCGGGGGGGCCGGCCGGGGAGCTGTTTTTT.

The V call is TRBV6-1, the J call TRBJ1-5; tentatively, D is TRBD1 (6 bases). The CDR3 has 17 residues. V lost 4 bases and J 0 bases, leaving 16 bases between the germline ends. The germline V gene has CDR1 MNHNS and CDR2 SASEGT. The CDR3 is CASSALSWTDSNQPQHF. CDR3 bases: TGTGCCAGCAGTGCGCTTTCCTGGACAGATAGCAATCAGCCCCAGCATTTT.

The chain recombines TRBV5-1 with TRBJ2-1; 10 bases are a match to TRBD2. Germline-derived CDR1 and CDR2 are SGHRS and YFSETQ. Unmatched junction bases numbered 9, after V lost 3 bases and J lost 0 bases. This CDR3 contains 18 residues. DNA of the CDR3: TGCGCCAGCAGCTCACCGCTAGCGGGGGTGAGCTCCTACAATGAGCAGTTCTTC. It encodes CASSSPLAGVSSYNEQFF.

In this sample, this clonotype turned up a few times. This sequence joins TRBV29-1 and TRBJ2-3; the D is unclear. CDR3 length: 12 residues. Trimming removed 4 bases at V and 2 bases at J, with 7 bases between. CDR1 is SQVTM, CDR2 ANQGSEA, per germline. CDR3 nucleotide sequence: TGCAGCGTTGTCCAACACACAGATACGCAGTATTTT. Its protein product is CSVVQHTDTQYF.

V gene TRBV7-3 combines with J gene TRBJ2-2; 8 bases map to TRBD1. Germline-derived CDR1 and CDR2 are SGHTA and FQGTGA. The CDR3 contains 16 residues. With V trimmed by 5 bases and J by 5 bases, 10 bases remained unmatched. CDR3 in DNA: TGTGCCAGCAGCCCGGGGACAGGCTTACGTACCGGGGAGCTGTTTTTT. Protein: CASSPGTGLRTGELFF.

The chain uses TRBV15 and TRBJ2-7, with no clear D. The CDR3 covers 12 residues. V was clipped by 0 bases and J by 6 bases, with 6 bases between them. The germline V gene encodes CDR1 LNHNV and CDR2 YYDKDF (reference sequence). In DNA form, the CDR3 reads TGTGCCACCAGCAGAGATCTCGGCGAGCAGTACTTC. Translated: CATSRDLGEQYF. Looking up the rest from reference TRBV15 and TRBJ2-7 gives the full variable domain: DAMVIQNPRYQVTQFGKPVTLSCSQTLNHNVMYWYQQKSSQAPKLLFHYYDKDFNNEADTPDNFQSRRPNTSFCFLDIRSPGLGDTAMYLCATSRDLGEQYFGPGTRLTVT.